This T cell receptor beta chain was recorded in a study of blood T cell repertoires in COVID-19. The germline V gene encodes CDR1 SQVTM and CDR2 ANQGSEA. Trimming cost V 4 bases and J 6 bases, with 9 bases left between them. The CDR3 is made up of 11 amino acids. Per the original data handling: Counts of nucleated cells, estimated from reference gene primer amplification, were obtained. This table comes from immunoSEQ multiplex PCR, and its TCRdb copy is limited to in-frame clones, with some not included. That table furnishes V, J and clone size, whereas the DNA furnished D and trimming. The sample consists of about 280,000 clones, approximately 88% of them appearing once.

The receptor was derived from a man between 18 and 35 years old with active or convalescent COVID-19. Material: peripheral blood. The rearrangement uses TRBV29-1 and TRBJ1-2; perhaps TRBD1 as D (6 bases). The DNA for the CDR3 is TGCAGCGTTGGGGGGCTGGATGGCTACACCTTC. This translates into CSVGGLDGYTF.